The sequence of this T cell receptor (beta chain) was determined in a study of blood T cells in healthy people across ages. The ends were cut back, 3 bases at V and 5 bases at J, with 13 bases in the middle. Germline-derived CDR1 and CDR2 are KGHDR and SFDVKD. The CDR3 consists of 15 residues. Study-wide points: In the absence of known donor CMV status, changes in expanded clonotypes were possibly confounded. The long-lived group displayed more naive CD4+ cells, plus higher diversity, than the aged donors did.

Note on this clonotype: Antigen unknown.

Using a J-beta primer mix together with a sample-barcoded 5' primer, a second PCR was run for roughly 7 to 11 cycles. Each of the cDNA molecules was tagged by a template-switch adaptor with 12 random nucleotides. Sequencing of every sample gave 3 million or more CDR3-containing paired-end reads. TCRdb processed the 5' RACE reads anew with MiXCR; each CDR3 protein has one entry. The profile shows roughly 730,000 distinct CDR3 sequences, 56% of them singletons. V and J are TRBV24-1 and TRBJ1-5; D remains unclear. The material sequenced was blood. The TCR sequence derives from a man aged 40-50 years in good health. Here the CDR3 DNA reads TGTGCCACCAGTGATGATGACGGGTTTGATCAGCCCCAGCATTTT. This translates into CATSDDDGFDQPQHF.